This T cell receptor (beta chain) was sequenced for a study of T-cell memory formation after mild COVID-19. The study, taken as a whole, reports: Researchers found some responding clones in pre-infection memory, a sign that cross-reactive memory joined.

TCRdb re-called the 5' RACE reads through MiXCR, storing one row per CDR3 protein. The table records a few hundred thousand distinct CDR3 sequences, over 11% of them present only once. In the case of this clonotype: The antigen is unknown.

V lost 9 bases to trimming and J lost 6 bases; unmatched junction nucleotides: 9. The CDR3 has 14 residues. V is TRBV12-3 or TRBV12-4 and J is TRBJ2-2; 8 bases fit TRBD2. Sequencing was done on a sample of PBMCs or a T cell subset sorted from them (not recorded which). The TCR originated in a man aged 18 to 30 who had mild COVID-19 (a few samples of this study predate the infection). Cell type and time point are not known. CDR3: CASGSAGGPGELFF. CDR3 bases: TGTGCCAGTGGGTCGGCGGGGGGTCCCGGGGAGCTGTTTTTT.